The entry that follows covers one T cell receptor beta chain sequence. Antigen specificity is unknown. Every patient experienced relapse after autologous stem cell transplantation, and brentuximab vedotin exposure varied. The source of the sample is a study of PD-1 blockade in classical Hodgkin lymphoma. Background on the study: Nivolumab was administered to patients intravenously at 3 mg/kg every 2 weeks.

TCRdb's table, derived via immunoSEQ multiplex PCR, lists solely in-frame clones and lacks some. The data hold 120,000 to 150,000 clones, with nearly 80% observed a single time. V lost 2 bases and J lost 3, with 6 bases in between. The CDR3 covers 12 residues. Germline CDR1 reads SGHDT; CDR2 reads YYEEEE. Study findings and constraints: CD4+ TCR diversity, unlike CD8+, climbed significantly by C4D1. Whoever responded completely had baseline diversity much like that seen in newly diagnosed patients. Newly diagnosed patients reportedly trailed healthy donors in baseline TCR diversity.

The sequences come from peripheral blood mononuclear cells (PBMCs), collected before the second cycle of nivolumab. The TCR originated in a human donor with classical Hodgkin lymphoma. This chain connects TRBV5-6 to TRBJ2-7, with D perhaps TRBD2 (5 bases). CDR3 sequence: CASSFGNYEQYF. The DNA for the CDR3 is TGTGCCAGCAGCTTCGGGAACTACGAGCAGTACTTC.